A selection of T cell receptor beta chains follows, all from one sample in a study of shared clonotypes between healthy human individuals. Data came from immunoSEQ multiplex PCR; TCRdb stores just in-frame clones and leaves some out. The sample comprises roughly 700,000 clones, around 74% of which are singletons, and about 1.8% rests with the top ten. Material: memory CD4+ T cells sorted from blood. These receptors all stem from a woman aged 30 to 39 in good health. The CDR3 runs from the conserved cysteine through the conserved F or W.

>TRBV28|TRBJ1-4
CASRSYGTATNEKLFF
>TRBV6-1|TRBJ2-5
CASSLQGLLQETQYF
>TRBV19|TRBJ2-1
CASSRLAGGGSSYNEQFF
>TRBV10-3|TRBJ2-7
CAISGGQSQDSEQYF
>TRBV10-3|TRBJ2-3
CAISETLAGVSDTQYF
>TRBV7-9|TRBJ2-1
CASSPGASTYNEQFF
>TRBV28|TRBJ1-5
CASSLSWGGQPQHF
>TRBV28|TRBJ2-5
CASSLGGSVGTQYF
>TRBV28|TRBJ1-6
CASTSGQGGGGPLHF
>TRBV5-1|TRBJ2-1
CASSREGRVSNPEQFF
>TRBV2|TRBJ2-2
CASSEAIAGSSGELFF
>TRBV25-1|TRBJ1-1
CASSANSLPEAFF
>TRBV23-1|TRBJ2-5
CASSQPPPLAGVRETQYF
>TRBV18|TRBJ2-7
CASSPGQSYEQYF
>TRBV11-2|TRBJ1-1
CASSPWNAGVTEAFF
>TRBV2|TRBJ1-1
CASSFRTNTEAFF
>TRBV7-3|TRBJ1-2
CASSLQGARGYTF
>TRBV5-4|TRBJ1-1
CASSRSGVGTEAFF
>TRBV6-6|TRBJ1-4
CASSRDPTNEKLFF
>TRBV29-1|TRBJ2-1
CSVEDPSGSGRGGREQFF
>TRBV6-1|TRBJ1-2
CASSPPGQGWSGYTF
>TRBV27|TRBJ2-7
CASRRGQEYEQYF
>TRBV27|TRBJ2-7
CASSLKGDRLIGEQYF
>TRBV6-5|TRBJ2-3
CASSSEGGDTQYF
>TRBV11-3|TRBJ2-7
CASSRGLAKRSSSYEQYF
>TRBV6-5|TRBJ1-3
CASRQGLNSGNTIYF
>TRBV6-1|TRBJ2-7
CASSVTGNMYEQYF
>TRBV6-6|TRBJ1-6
CASCLTGYSPLHF
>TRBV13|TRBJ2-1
CASSSFSYNEQFF
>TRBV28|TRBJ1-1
CASSRVRRNTEAFF
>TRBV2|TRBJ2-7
CASSELTVPYEQYF
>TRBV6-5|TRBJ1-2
CASSPRQGANYGYTF
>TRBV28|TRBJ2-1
CASSPPGTESYNEQFF
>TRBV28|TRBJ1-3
CASSIGQGGNTIYF
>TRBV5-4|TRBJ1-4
CASSRSGAREKLFF
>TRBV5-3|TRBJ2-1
CARSLASGVSYNEQFF
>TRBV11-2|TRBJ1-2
CASRPLAGGALYGYTF
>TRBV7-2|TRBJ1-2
CASRLAGRATYYGYTF
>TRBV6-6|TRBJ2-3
CASSYQGTGSDTQYF
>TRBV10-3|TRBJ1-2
CAISDTGGFDYGYTF